This paragraph covers one T cell receptor (beta chain) sequence. TCRdb ran MiXCR on the 5' RACE reads and lists one entry per CDR3 protein. The repertoire holds about 270,000 distinct CDR3 sequences, 32% seen once, with about 4% in the top ten. The germline V gene has CDR1 SQVTM and CDR2 ANQGSEA. This CDR3 is built from 19 residues. V gave up 0 bases and J gave up 4 bases, with 25 bases separating them. This sample stems from a study of CD8 T cells in ankylosing spondylitis. The sequence came from a male donor with ankylosing spondylitis or in good health (not recorded which). Sequenced: blood, either unsorted or a sorted T cell fraction (not recorded which). The chain uses TRBV29-1 and TRBJ2-1; tentatively, D is TRBD2 (6 bases). The CDR3 is CSVEDRGGAYRSTYNEQFF. CDR3 DNA: TGCAGCGTTGAAGATCGAGGAGGGGCGTACCGCTCTACGTACAATGAGCAGTTCTTC.